A selection of T cell receptor beta chains follows, all from one sample in a study of blood T cell repertoires in COVID-19. TCRdb keeps only in-frame clones here, not all; method: immunoSEQ multiplex PCR. The profile shows around 300,000 clones, 80% to 95% of them singletons. Specimen: PBMCs or T cells enriched from blood (not recorded which). These receptors were obtained from a woman younger than 45 who had recovered from COVID-19. Each CDR3 is given with its conserved first and last residue. D genes are given only for firm matches. The size entry is marked missing in some rows and otherwise reads once, few, many or a size class.

TRBJ1-2 | - | - | TRBV5-8 | TGTGCCAGCAGCCGGGTCGGCTACACCTTC | CASSRVGYTF
TRBJ2-7 | TRBD2 | once | TRBV6-5 | TGTGCCAGCAGTCCTACTAGCGGGAAAACCTACGAGCAGTACTTC | CASSPTSGKTYEQYF
TRBJ2-3 | - | - | TRBV28 | TGTGCCAGCAGCCGACTACCCAGCACAGATACGCAGTATTTT | CASSRLPSTDTQYF
TRBJ1-2 | TRBD1 | - | TRBV4-3 | TGCGCCAGCAGCCGGACAGGGGGGTATGGCTACACCTTC | CASSRTGGYGYTF
TRBJ2-7 | TRBD2 | - | TRBV19 | TGTGCCAGTAGTATGATAGCGGGAGATTTCGAGCAGTACTTC | CASSMIAGDFEQYF
TRBJ1-6 | TRBD1 | - | TRBV7-9 | TGTGCCAGCAGCTATCGGTATGGGGACAGGAGTAATAATTCACCCCTCCACTTT | CASSYRYGDRSNNSPLHF
TRBJ1-2 | TRBD1 | - | TRBV4-3 | TGCGCCAGCAGCCAGTCCCCACAGGGGGCAATAGGCTACACCTTC | CASSQSPQGAIGYTF
TRBJ2-7 | TRBD2 | many | TRBV13 | TGTGCCAGCAGTCTTAGACTAGCGGGGTACGAGCAGTACTTC | CASSLRLAGYEQYF
TRBJ2-1 | TRBD1 | - | TRBV18 | TGTGCCAGCTCACCAATCGACAGGGGGAGGTTCAATGAGCAGTTCTTC | CASSPIDRGRFNEQFF
TRBJ1-5 | - | - | TRBV12-3/TRBV12-4 | TGTGCCAGCAGGGGTCAGGAAAATCAGCCCCAGCATTTT | CASRGQENQPQHF
TRBJ1-1 | TRBD1 | - | TRBV10-3 | TGTGCCACCGAGGACAGGGGCACTGAAGCTTTCTTT | CATEDRGTEAFF
TRBJ1-1 | - | - | TRBV19 | TGTGCCACCCAAGGAGGGGTGGGCACTGAAGCTTTCTTT | CATQGGVGTEAFF
TRBJ2-2 | TRBD2 | many | TRBV6-2/TRBV6-3 | TGTGCCAGCAGTAGCGGGGACACCGGGGAGCTGTTTTTT | CASSSGDTGELFF
TRBJ2-5 | TRBD2 | - | TRBV9 | TGTGCCAGCAGCGTAGCTCCAGCGGGAGGAGAGACCCAGTACTTC | CASSVAPAGGETQYF
TRBJ1-2 | TRBD1 | - | TRBV6-5 | TGTGCCAGCAGGCGACAGGGGATGATCTATGGCTACACCTTC | CASRRQGMIYGYTF
TRBJ2-7 | TRBD2 | - | TRBV19 | TGTGCCAGTAGTAAACTAGCGGGGCCCTACGAGCAGTACTTC | CASSKLAGPYEQYF